The clone carrying this T cell receptor (beta chain) has at least ten counts. Antigen: not known. The data derive from a study of T cells after yellow fever vaccination. Whole-study context: SMART-Seq v4 Ultra Low Input prepared the low-cell-number fractions. General study findings and limits: Across the CD4 and CD8 compartments, a small share of clonotypes was present in both. A large majority of primary-vaccination clones showed up again after the booster (approximately 95% CD4, almost 90% CD8).

V was cut by 1 base and J by 7 bases, with 11 bases left in between. The CDR3 has 14 residues. Germline V gene sequence: CDR1 SGHRS, CDR2 YFSETQ. UMIs were added to TCR cDNA along with a universal primer site when it was made by 5'RACE template switching. TCRdb re-called the 5' RACE reads through MiXCR, storing one row per CDR3 protein. In the table there are roughly 120,000 distinct CDR3 sequences, more than 6.5% of which are singletons. The material sequenced was CD4+ T cells sorted from PBMCs, taken 9 to 11 days after the first yellow fever vaccination. The receptor comes from a man between 18 and 35 years old who received the YFV17D yellow fever vaccine. The chain employs TRBV5-1 and TRBJ1-4; D is possibly TRBD1 (6 bases). The CDR3 region has the DNA TGCGCCAGCAGCTTGCAGGGGCTCGGTGAAAAACTGTTTTTT. Translation: CASSLQGLGEKLFF. Full variable domain (outside the CDR3, taken from reference TRBV5-1 and TRBJ1-4): KAGVTQTPRYLIKTRGQQVTLSCSPISGHRSVSWYQQTPGQGLQFLFEYFSETQRNKGNFPGRFSGRQFSNSRSEMNVSTLELGDSALYLCASSLQGLGEKLFFGSGTQLSVL.